Listed below are T cell receptor beta chains from one sample, sequenced in a study of cytomegalovirus exposure and HLA in healthy donors. Method: immunoSEQ multiplex PCR; TCRdb's copy keeps in-frame clones and lacks some. The sample lists a few hundred thousand clones, around 81% occurring once. The material sequenced was PBMCs. The receptors derive from a woman aged 55-69 years in good health and CMV-seropositive. CDR3s include the opening cysteine and the closing phenylalanine or tryptophan. Each record gives: V gene, D gene, J gene, clone size, CDR3 DNA, CDR3 protein. A D gene is named only where the DNA matches it firmly. Some rows mark clone size as missing; the rest say once, few, many or name a class of expanded clone.

TRBV5-1	TRBD1	TRBJ2-7	NA	TGCGCCAGCAGCAACAGACAGGGGGCGGGCGAGCAGTACTTC	CASSNRQGAGEQYF
TRBV7-3	NA	TRBJ2-7	NA	TGTGCCAGCAGCTCCCCCATGGGGGCGTACGAGCAGTACTTC	CASSSPMGAYEQYF
TRBV10-3	NA	TRBJ1-5	NA	TGTGCCATCAGTGGGGCTGTTACCAATCAGCCCCAGCATTTT	CAISGAVTNQPQHF
TRBV6-5	NA	TRBJ1-1	NA	TGTGCCAGCAGTTACTCTACCAGATTGAACACTGAAGCTTTCTTT	CASSYSTRLNTEAFF
TRBV29-1	NA	TRBJ2-4	NA	TGCAGCTACGTAGGTACCGGGACTTCCAAAAACATTCAGTACTTC	CSYVGTGTSKNIQYF
TRBV7-3	NA	TRBJ2-3	NA	TGTGCCAGCAGCTCGCAGAATAGGGGAGATACGCAGTATTTT	CASSSQNRGDTQYF
TRBV25-1	TRBD1	TRBJ1-4	NA	TGTGCCAGCAGACACCCGGGACAGGGACGCGAAAAACTGTTTTTT	CASRHPGQGREKLFF
TRBV10-3	NA	TRBJ1-1	NA	TGTGCCACTAGAAGGACAGAGCTCCTACAGAACACTGAAGCTTTCTTT	CATRRTELLQNTEAFF
TRBV15	TRBD1	TRBJ1-2	NA	TGTGCCACCAGCAGAACTCCCACGACAGGGCGGGATGGCTACACCTTC	CATSRTPTTGRDGYTF
TRBV2	NA	TRBJ2-1	NA	TGTGCCAGCAGTGTCGGGACTTCTTCCAATGAGCAGTTCTTC	CASSVGTSSNEQFF
TRBV4-1	TRBD2	TRBJ2-3	NA	TGCGCCAGCAGCCAACAGAGAACTAGCGGGATGACAGATACGCAGTATTTT	CASSQQRTSGMTDTQYF
TRBV5-1	NA	TRBJ1-1	NA	TGCGCCAGCAGCTTGGAAGGGGGCACTGAAGCTTTCTTT	CASSLEGGTEAFF
TRBV27	NA	TRBJ2-2	NA	TGTGCCAGCAGTTTATATATCCGGAACACCGGGGAGCTGTTTTTT	CASSLYIRNTGELFF
TRBV2	NA	TRBJ1-5	NA	TGTGCCAGCACCCGATGGCAGGGTAGCAATCAGCCCCAGCATTTT	CASTRWQGSNQPQHF
TRBV9	NA	TRBJ1-2	NA	TGTGCCAGCAGCGCACTTCAGGCGTCAAACTATGGCTACACCTTC	CASSALQASNYGYTF
TRBV6-1	NA	TRBJ1-1	NA	TGTGCCAGCAGTGAAGCCCTTGTTTTGAACACTGAAGCTTTCTTT	CASSEALVLNTEAFF
TRBV18	TRBD2	TRBJ2-1	few	TGTGCCAGCTCACCGACCCTTAGAAGTAGCGGGATAGTCGATGAGCAGTTCTTC	CASSPTLRSSGIVDEQFF
TRBV18	NA	TRBJ2-5	NA	TGTGCCAGCTCACCGGGAGTCGGGGAGACCCAGTACTTC	CASSPGVGETQYF
TRBV10-3	TRBD1	TRBJ2-2	once	TGTGCCATCAGTGAGTCGGGTGGGACAGGACCGAACACCGGGGAGCTGTTTTTT	CAISESGGTGPNTGELFF
TRBV19	NA	TRBJ2-7	few	TGTGCCAGTACTAAGGCTTACAGCCTCTCCTCCTACGAGCAGTACTTC	CASTKAYSLSSYEQYF